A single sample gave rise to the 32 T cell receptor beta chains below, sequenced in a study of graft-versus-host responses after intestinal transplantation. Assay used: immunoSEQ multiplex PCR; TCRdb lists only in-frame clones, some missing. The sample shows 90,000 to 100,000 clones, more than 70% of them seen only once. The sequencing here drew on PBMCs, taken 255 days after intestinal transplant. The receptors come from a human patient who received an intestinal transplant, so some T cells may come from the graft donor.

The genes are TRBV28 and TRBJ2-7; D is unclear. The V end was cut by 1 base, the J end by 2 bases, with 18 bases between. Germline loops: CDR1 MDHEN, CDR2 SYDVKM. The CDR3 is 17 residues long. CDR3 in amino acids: CASSLYYFSPKPYEQYF. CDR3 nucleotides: TGTGCCAGCAGTTTATACTACTTCTCTCCAAAACCCTACGAGCAGTACTTC.

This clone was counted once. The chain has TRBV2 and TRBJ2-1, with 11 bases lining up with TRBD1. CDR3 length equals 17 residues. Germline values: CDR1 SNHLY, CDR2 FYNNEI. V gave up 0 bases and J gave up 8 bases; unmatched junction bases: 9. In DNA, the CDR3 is TGTGCCAGCAGTGAAGCGCCCCCGGACAGGGGGCGGGATGAGCAGTTCTTC. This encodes CASSEAPPDRGRDEQFF.

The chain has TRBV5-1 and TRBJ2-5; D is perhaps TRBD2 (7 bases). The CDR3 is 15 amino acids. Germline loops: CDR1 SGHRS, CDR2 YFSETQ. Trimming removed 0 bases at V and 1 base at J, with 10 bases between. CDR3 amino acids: CASSLARGGQETQYF. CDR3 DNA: TGCGCCAGCAGCTTGGCGAGGGGGGGCCAAGAGACCCAGTACTTC. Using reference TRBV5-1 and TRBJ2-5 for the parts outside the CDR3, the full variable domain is KAGVTQTPRYLIKTRGQQVTLSCSPISGHRSVSWYQQTPGQGLQFLFEYFSETQRNKGNFPGRFSGRQFSNSRSEMNVSTLELGDSALYLCASSLARGGQETQYFGPGTRLLVL.

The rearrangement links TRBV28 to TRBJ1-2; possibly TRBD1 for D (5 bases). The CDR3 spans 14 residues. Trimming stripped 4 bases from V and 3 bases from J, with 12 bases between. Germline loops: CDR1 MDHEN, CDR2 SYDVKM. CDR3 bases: TGTGCCAGCAGTTATCCACAGGATTACTATGGCTACACCTTC. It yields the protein CASSYPQDYYGYTF.

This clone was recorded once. The CDR3 DNA sequence: TGTGCCAGCAGCTCACAGGTTAGCACAGATACGCAGTATTTT. Amino acid sequence: CASSSQVSTDTQYF. The chain is built from TRBV7-2 and TRBJ2-3, with TRBD1 as a possible D gene (5 bases). From germline, CDR1 is SGHTA and CDR2 FQGNSA. The ends were cut back, 4 bases at V and 0 bases at J, with 8 bases in the middle. This CDR3 region has 14 residues.

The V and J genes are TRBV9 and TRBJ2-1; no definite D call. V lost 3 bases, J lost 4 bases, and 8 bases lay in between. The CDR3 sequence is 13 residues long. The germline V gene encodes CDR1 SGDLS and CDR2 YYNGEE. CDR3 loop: CASSATSYNEQFF. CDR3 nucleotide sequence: TGTGCCAGCAGCGCGACTTCTTACAATGAGCAGTTCTTC.

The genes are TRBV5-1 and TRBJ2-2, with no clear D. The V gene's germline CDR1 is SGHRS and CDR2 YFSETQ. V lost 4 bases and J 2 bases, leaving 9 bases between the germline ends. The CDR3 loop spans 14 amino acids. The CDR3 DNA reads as TGCGCCAGCAGCCCAGACACTAACACCGGGGAGCTGTTTTTT. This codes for CASSPDTNTGELFF. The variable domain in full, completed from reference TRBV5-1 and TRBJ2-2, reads KAGVTQTPRYLIKTRGQQVTLSCSPISGHRSVSWYQQTPGQGLQFLFEYFSETQRNKGNFPGRFSGRQFSNSRSEMNVSTLELGDSALYLCASSPDTNTGELFFGEGSRLTVL.

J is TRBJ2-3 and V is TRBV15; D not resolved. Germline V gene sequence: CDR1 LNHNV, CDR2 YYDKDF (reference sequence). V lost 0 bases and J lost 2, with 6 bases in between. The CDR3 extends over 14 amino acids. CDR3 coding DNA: TGTGCCACCAGCAGAGATCGGACCACAGATACGCAGTATTTT. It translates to CATSRDRTTDTQYF.

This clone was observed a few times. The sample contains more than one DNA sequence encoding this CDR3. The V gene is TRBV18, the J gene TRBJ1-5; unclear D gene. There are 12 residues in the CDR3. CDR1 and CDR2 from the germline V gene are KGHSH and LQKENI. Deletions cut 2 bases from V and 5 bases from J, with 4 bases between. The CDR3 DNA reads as TGTGCCAGCTCACCAGGGGATCAGCCCCAGCATTTT. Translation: CASSPGDQPQHF.

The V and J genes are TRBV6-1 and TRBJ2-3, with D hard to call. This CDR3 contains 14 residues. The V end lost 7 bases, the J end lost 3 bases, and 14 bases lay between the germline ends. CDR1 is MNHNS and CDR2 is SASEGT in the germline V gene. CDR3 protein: CASKVIGQTDTQYF. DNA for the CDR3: TGTGCCAGCAAAGTCATAGGCCAGACAGATACGCAGTATTTT.

CDR3 DNA: TGTGCCAGCAGTTTATCGAAATCGACAGGTTACTATGGCTACACCTTC. It codes for CASSLSKSTGYYGYTF. The chain joins TRBV28 to TRBJ1-2, with D possibly TRBD1 on 6 matching bases. Trimming took 1 base from V and 3 from J, leaving 15 bases between them. This CDR3 comprises 16 residues. In germline, CDR1 is MDHEN, CDR2 SYDVKM.

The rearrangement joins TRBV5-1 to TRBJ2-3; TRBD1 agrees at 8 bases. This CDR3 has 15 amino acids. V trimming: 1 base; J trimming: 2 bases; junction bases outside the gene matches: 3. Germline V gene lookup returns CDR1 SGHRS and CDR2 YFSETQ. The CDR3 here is CASSLFQGATDTQYF. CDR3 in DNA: TGCGCCAGCAGCTTGTTTCAGGGGGCCACAGATACGCAGTATTTT.

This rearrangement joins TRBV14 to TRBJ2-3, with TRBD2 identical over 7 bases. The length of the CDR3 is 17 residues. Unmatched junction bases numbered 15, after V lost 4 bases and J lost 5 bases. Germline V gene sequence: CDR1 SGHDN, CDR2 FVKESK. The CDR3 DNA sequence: TGTGCCAGCAGCCTAACGTACCTAGCGGTCCATGGAGATACGCAGTATTTT. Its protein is CASSLTYLAVHGDTQYF.

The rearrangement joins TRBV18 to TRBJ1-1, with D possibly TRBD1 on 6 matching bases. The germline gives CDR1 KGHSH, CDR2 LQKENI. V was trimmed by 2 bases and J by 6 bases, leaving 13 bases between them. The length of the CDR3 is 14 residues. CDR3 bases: TGTGCCAGCTCACCAGGGACACCGGGGGCTGAAGCTTTCTTT. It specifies CASSPGTPGAEAFF.

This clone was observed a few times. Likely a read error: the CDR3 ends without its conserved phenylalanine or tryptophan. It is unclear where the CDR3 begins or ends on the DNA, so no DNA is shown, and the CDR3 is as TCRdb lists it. CDR3 in amino acids: CASSIESRP. This sequence joins TRBV19 and TRBJ1-5. The CDR3 extends over 9 residues, inclusive of both ends. In germline, CDR1 is LNHDA, CDR2 SQIVND (reference sequence).

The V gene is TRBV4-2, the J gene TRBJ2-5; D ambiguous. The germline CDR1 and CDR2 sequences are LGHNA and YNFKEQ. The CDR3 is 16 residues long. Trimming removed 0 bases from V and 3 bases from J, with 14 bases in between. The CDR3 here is CASSQEIGMTKETQYF. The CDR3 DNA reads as TGTGCCAGCAGCCAAGAAATAGGGATGACGAAAGAGACCCAGTACTTC.

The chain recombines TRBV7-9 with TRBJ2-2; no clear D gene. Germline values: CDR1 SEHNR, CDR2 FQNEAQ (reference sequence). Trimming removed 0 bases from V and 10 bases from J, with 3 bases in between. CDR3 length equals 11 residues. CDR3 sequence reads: CASSLAPELFF. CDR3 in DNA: TGTGCCAGCAGCTTAGCTCCGGAGCTGTTTTTT.

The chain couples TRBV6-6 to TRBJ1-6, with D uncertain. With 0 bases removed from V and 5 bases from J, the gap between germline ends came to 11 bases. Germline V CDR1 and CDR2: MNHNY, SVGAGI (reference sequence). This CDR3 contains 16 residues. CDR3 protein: CASSYSRPENNSPLHF. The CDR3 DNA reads TGTGCCAGCAGTTACTCGCGACCAGAAAATAATTCACCCCTCCACTTT.

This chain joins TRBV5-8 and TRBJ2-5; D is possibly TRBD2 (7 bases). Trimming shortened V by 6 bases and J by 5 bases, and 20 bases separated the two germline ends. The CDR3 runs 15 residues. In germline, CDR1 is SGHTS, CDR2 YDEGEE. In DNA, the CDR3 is TGTGCCAGCACCTGGGGAACGGGGGGCAGGGAGACCCAGTACTTC. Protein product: CASTWGTGGRETQYF.

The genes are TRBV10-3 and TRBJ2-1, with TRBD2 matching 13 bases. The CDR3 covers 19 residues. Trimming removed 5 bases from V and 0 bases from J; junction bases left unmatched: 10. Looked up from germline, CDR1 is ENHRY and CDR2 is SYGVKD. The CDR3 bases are TGTGCCATCAGTACTAGCGGGGGGGCCCAGACCATCTCCTACAATGAGCAGTTCTTC. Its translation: CAISTSGGAQTISYNEQFF.

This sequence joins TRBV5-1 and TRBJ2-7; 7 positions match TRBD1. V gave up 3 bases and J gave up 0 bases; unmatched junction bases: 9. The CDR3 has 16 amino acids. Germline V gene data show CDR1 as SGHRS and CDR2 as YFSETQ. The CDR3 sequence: CASSWDRDRTSYEQYF. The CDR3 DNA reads TGCGCCAGCAGCTGGGACCGGGACAGAACCTCCTACGAGCAGTACTTC. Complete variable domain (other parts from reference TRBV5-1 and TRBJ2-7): KAGVTQTPRYLIKTRGQQVTLSCSPISGHRSVSWYQQTPGQGLQFLFEYFSETQRNKGNFPGRFSGRQFSNSRSEMNVSTLELGDSALYLCASSWDRDRTSYEQYFGPGTRLTVT.

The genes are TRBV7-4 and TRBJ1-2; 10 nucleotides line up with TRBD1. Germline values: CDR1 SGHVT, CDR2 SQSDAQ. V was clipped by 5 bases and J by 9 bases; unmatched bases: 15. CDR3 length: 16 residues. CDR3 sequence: CASSPTGTGASLSYTF. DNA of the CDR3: TGTGCCAGCAGCCCAACCGGGACAGGGGCCTCTCTCAGCTACACCTTC.

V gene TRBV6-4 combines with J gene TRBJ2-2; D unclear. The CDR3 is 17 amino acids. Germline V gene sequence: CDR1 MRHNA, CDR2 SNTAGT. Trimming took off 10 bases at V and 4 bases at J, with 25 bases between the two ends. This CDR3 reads CAIKIRTAGYLTGELFF. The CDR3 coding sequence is TGTGCCATCAAGATACGGACGGCCGGATACCTCACCGGGGAGCTGTTTTTT.

CDR3 in DNA: TGTGCCAGCAGGAACACAGATACGCAGTATTTT. This translates into CASRNTDTQYF. The chain couples TRBV7-2 to TRBJ2-3; D uncertain. Trimming shortened V by 6 bases and J by 2 bases, and 3 bases separated the two germline ends. The CDR3 is 11 amino acids. The germline gives CDR1 SGHTA, CDR2 FQGNSA.

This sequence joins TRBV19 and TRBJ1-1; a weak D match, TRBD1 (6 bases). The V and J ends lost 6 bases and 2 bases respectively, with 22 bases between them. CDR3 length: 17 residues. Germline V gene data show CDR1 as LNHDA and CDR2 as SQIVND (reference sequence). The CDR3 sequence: CASSQPGGGRINTEAFF. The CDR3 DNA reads TGTGCCAGTAGCCAGCCCGGCGGGGGGCGCATAAACACTGAAGCTTTCTTT.

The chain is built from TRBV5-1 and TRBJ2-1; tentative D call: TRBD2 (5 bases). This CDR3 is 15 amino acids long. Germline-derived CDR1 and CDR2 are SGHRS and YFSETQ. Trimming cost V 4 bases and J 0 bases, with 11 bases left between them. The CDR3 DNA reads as TGCGCCAGCAGCACCGGGATGATCTCCTACAATGAGCAGTTCTTC. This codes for CASSTGMISYNEQFF.

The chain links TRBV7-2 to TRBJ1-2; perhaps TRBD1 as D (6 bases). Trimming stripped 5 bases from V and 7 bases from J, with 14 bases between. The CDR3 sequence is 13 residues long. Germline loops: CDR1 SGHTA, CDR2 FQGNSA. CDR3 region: CASSRGGGAGYTF. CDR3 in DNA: TGTGCCAGCAGCCGGGGAGGGGGGGCTGGCTACACCTTC.

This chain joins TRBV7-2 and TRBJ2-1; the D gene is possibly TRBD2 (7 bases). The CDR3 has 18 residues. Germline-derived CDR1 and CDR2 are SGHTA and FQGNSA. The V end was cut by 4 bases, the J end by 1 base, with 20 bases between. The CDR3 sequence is CASSSRRGGTLSYNEQFF. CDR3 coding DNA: TGTGCCAGCAGCTCCCGTAGGGGGGGGACATTGTCCTACAATGAGCAGTTCTTC.

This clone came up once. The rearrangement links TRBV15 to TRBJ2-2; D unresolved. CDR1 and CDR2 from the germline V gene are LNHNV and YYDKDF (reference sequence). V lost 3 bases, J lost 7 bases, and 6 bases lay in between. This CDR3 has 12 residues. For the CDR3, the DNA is TGTGCCACCAGCAGGAGTTTCGGGGAGCTGTTTTTT. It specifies CATSRSFGELFF.

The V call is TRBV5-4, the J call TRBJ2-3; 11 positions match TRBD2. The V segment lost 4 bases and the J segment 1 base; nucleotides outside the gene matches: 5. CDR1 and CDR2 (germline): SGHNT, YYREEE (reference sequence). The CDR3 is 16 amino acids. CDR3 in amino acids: CASSLKLAGGTDTQYF. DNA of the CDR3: TGTGCCAGCAGCCTCAAACTAGCGGGGGGCACAGATACGCAGTATTTT. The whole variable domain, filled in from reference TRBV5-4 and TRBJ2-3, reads ETGVTQSPTHLIKTRGQQVTLRCSSQSGHNTVSWYQQALGQGPQFIFQYYREEENGRGNFPPRFSGLQFPNYSSELNVNALELDDSALYLCASSLKLAGGTDTQYFGPGTRLTVL.

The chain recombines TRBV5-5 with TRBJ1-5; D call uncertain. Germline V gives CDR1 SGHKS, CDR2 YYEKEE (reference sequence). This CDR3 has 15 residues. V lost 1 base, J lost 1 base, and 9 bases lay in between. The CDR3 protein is CASSLTPTSNQPQHF. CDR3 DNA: TGTGCCAGCAGCTTGACACCGACCAGCAATCAGCCCCAGCATTTT.

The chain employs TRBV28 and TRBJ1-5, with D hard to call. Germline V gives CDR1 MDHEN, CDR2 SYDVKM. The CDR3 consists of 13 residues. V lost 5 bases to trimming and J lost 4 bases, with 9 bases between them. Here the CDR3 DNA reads TGTGCCAGCAGTCTTGGGTCAAATCAGCCCCAGCATTTT. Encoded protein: CASSLGSNQPQHF.